These 5 T cell receptor beta chains originate from one sample sequenced in a study of blood T cells in healthy people across ages. Using a J-beta primer mix together with a sample-barcoded 5' primer, a second PCR was run for roughly 7 to 11 cycles. TCRdb called the 5' RACE reads again in MiXCR, with one record for every CDR3 protein. This sample yields about 640,000 distinct CDR3 sequences, of which under 65% are seen a single time; approximately 40% belongs to the top ten. Sequencing was done on a sample of blood. The origin of the receptors is a man aged 55 to 70 in good health.

This sequence joins TRBV6-5 and TRBJ2-1; 9 positions agree with TRBD2. The V segment lost 4 bases and the J segment 0 bases; nucleotides outside the gene matches: 19. The CDR3 loop spans 21 amino acids. Germline-derived CDR1 and CDR2 are MNHEY and SVGAGI. CDR3 in amino acids: CASSSIPGLAQKHSSYNEQFF. In nucleotides, the CDR3 is TGTGCCAGCAGTTCCATCCCGGGACTAGCACAAAAACACAGCTCCTACAATGAGCAGTTCTTC.

This clonotype was seen only once. The chain is built from TRBV4-1 and TRBJ2-7; TRBD2 matches at 7 bases. V shed 0 bases and J 4 bases; nucleotides not matched to a gene: 9. The CDR3 totals 16 residues. Germline CDR1 and CDR2: MGHRA and YSYEKL. CDR3 in DNA: TGCGCCAGCAGCCAAGATCTGCTAGTCGGGGGGTACGAGCAGTACTTC. Residues: CASSQDLLVGGYEQYF.

Details on this clonotype: At one end, the junction sequence differs from germline, possibly due to a read error. The chain links TRBV7-2 to TRBJ2-1, with 9 bases fitting TRBD2. Per the germline V gene, CDR1 is SGHTA and CDR2 is FQGNSA. The CDR3 consists of 17 residues. As DNA, the CDR3 is TGTGTCAGCAGCCCCTCAAGGCGGGGGGGGGCTTGGAATGAGCAGTTCTTC. The encoded protein is CVSSPSRRGGAWNEQFF. Based on the CDR3 plus reference TRBV7-2 and TRBJ2-1, the full variable domain is GAGVSQSPSNKVTEKGKDVELRCDPISGHTALYWYRQSLGQGLEFLIYFQGNSAPDKSGLPSDRFSAERTGGSVSTLTIQRTQQEDSAVYLCVSSPSRRGGAWNEQFFGPGTRLTVL.

About this clonotype itself: The junction and the germline gene differ at one end; a read error may be behind it. This chain's CDR3 is CASGLGGSAYEQYF. The CDR3 DNA follows: TGTGCCAGCGGTTTAGGGGGCAGCGCCTACGAGCAGTACTTC. This chain links TRBV12-3 or TRBV12-4 with TRBJ2-1; TRBD1 matches 7 bases. The J call is uncertain, as TRBJ2-7 better fits the DNA end. This CDR3 has 14 residues.

The chain combines TRBV6-5 with TRBJ2-7; tentatively, D is TRBD2 (5 bases). The better agreement between TRBJ2-5 and the DNA end casts doubt on the J call. This CDR3 region has 14 residues. CDR1 is MNHEY and CDR2 is SVGAGI in the germline V gene. CDR3 nucleotides: TGTGCCAGCGGGGTACTAGGCCCTCAAGAGACCCAGTACTTC. Residues: CASGVLGPQETQYF.